These 20 T cell receptor beta chains were all obtained from the same sample, sequenced in a study of T cells after yellow fever vaccination. TCRdb called the 5' RACE reads again in MiXCR, with one record for every CDR3 protein. The profile shows about 150,000 distinct CDR3 sequences, roughly 6.4% of them singletons. The sample consisted of CD4+ T cells sorted from PBMCs, taken on the day of the first yellow fever vaccination. These receptors were taken from a man younger than 30 who received the YFV17D yellow fever vaccine.

This clonotype was observed a few times. The chain joins TRBV18 to TRBJ1-1, with D hard to call. CDR3 size: 15 residues. The germline CDR1 and CDR2 sequences are KGHSH and LQKENI. V gave up 0 bases and J gave up 0 bases, with 8 bases separating them. The chain's CDR3 is CASSPPGVVNTEAFF. The CDR3 coding sequence is TGTGCCAGCTCACCACCTGGGGTGGTGAACACTGAAGCTTTCTTT.

This clonotype showed up many times. The chain has TRBV7-8 and TRBJ2-5; no definite D call. The CDR3 extends over 17 amino acids. The V end was cut by 5 bases, the J end by 0 bases, with 19 bases between. Germline V CDR1 and CDR2: SGHVS, FQNEAQ. The CDR3 sequence: CASSPRALIGNQETQYF. CDR3 bases: TGTGCCAGCAGCCCCCGAGCCCTTATAGGGAACCAAGAGACCCAGTACTTC.

This clonotype was recorded many times. The chain has TRBV6-1 and TRBJ2-3; no definite D call. Trimming shortened V by 4 bases and J by 6 bases, and 23 bases separated the two germline ends. The CDR3 is made up of 17 amino acids. Germline CDR1 reads MNHNS; CDR2 reads SASEGT. DNA for the CDR3: TGTGCCAGCAGTGTCCCGGCCTTCTCCGGGCCCGAGGATACGCAGTATTTT. Encoded protein: CASSVPAFSGPEDTQYF.

V is TRBV18 and J is TRBJ1-1; D gene uncertain. The germline CDR1 and CDR2 sequences are KGHSH and LQKENI. The V end was cut by 6 bases, the J end by 0 bases, with 8 bases between. The CDR3 has 13 amino acids. CDR3 protein: CASSQELNTEAFF. The CDR3 region has the DNA TGTGCCAGCTCCCAGGAGCTGAACACTGAAGCTTTCTTT.

This clonotype came up a few times. This chain connects TRBV19 to TRBJ2-5, with D uncertain. Germline V lookup: CDR1 LNHDA, CDR2 SQIVND (reference sequence). CDR3 length equals 13 residues. V was clipped by 1 base and J by 3 bases, with 6 bases between them. DNA of the CDR3: TGTGCCAGTAGTATAGTGAGAGAAGAGACCCAGTACTTC. Its translation is CASSIVREETQYF.

The CDR3: CSTSQGRGTEAFF. The CDR3 DNA follows: TGCTCAACGTCACAGGGCCGAGGCACTGAAGCTTTCTTT. The V and J genes are TRBV20-1 and TRBJ1-1, with a weak D call TRBD1 (6 bases). CDR1 DFQATT and CDR2 SNEGSKA come from the germline V gene (reference sequence). The CDR3 runs to 13 residues.

At least ten counts were recorded for this clonotype. The V call is TRBV7-3, the J call TRBJ2-1; 11 nucleotides agree with TRBD1. The germline V gene encodes CDR1 SGHTA and CDR2 FQGTGA. Trimming cost V 4 bases and J 4 bases; bases outside gene matches: 3. CDR3 length: 15 residues. CDR3 in amino acids: CASSSGTGGYNEQFF. The CDR3, as DNA: TGTGCCAGCAGCTCGGGGACAGGGGGGTACAATGAGCAGTTCTTC.

In its sample, this clonotype was seen a few times. The gene calls are TRBV5-6 and TRBJ2-5; D tentatively fits TRBD1 or TRBD2 (6 bases each). The germline gives CDR1 SGHDT, CDR2 YYEEEE. CDR3 length: 14 amino acids. Trimming took 0 bases from V and 5 from J, leaving 11 bases between them. The CDR3: CASSLGGAWETQYF. The CDR3 DNA reads as TGTGCCAGCAGCTTGGGGGGGGCCTGGGAGACCCAGTACTTC.

At least ten counts were recorded for this clonotype. The J gene is TRBJ2-7, the V gene TRBV5-1; maybe TRBD2 (5 bases). V gave up 0 bases and J gave up 3 bases, with 13 bases separating them. This CDR3 contains 15 residues. Germline V gives CDR1 SGHRS, CDR2 YFSETQ. CDR3 sequence: CASSLAATTSYEQYF. As DNA, the CDR3 is TGCGCCAGCAGCTTGGCCGCGACTACTAGCTACGAGCAGTACTTC.

This clonotype has only a few counts. V is TRBV7-2 and J is TRBJ1-5; unclear D gene. CDR1 SGHTA and CDR2 FQGNSA come from the germline V gene. The CDR3 is 16 residues long. Trimming removed 3 bases from V and 1 base from J, with 13 bases in between. The CDR3 loop reads CASSLSVWGSNQPQHF. The CDR3 coding sequence is TGTGCCAGCAGCTTGTCAGTATGGGGAAGCAATCAGCCCCAGCATTTT.

This clonotype came up many times. The chain has TRBV15 and TRBJ1-4; TRBD1 is a possible D gene (6 bases). CDR3 length: 15 residues. Trimming pared 1 base from V and 6 bases from J, leaving 12 bases between. Germline V gives CDR1 LNHNV, CDR2 YYDKDF (reference sequence). The CDR3 region is CATSRGSAGDEKLFF. The CDR3 DNA follows: TGTGCCACCAGCAGAGGGTCAGCAGGGGATGAAAAACTGTTTTTT.

Ten or more counts support this clonotype. The chain uses TRBV5-1 and TRBJ1-1; TRBD1 matches at 8 bases. Trimming took 2 bases from V and 0 from J; bases not matched to a gene: 6. The CDR3 consists of 16 residues. Germline values: CDR1 SGHRS, CDR2 YFSETQ. CDR3 loop: CASSLVPGGMNTEAFF. The CDR3 nucleotides read TGCGCCAGCAGCTTAGTCCCAGGGGGCATGAACACTGAAGCTTTCTTT.

This clonotype was observed a few times. V and J are TRBV2 and TRBJ2-2; D possibly corresponds to TRBD1 (6 bases). Germline V lookup: CDR1 SNHLY, CDR2 FYNNEI. This CDR3 contains 15 residues. Trimming cost V 7 bases and J 4 bases, with 16 bases left between them. The CDR3 DNA follows: TGTGCCAGCATCGCAGGGGTAGAGGGCACCGGGGAGCTGTTTTTT. Its translation is CASIAGVEGTGELFF.

At least ten counts were recorded for this clonotype. The CDR3 bases are TGTGCCAGCACCCCCCTCGGGCGGGGGGGCGATGAGCAGTTCTTC. Translated, it gives CASTPLGRGGDEQFF. This chain connects TRBV12-3 or TRBV12-4 to TRBJ2-1; 9 bases agree with TRBD2. Trimming removed 7 bases from V and 8 bases from J; junction bases left unmatched: 12. This CDR3 has 15 amino acids.

This clonotype was recorded many times. The gene calls are TRBV5-1 and TRBJ2-7; 7 bases map to TRBD2. The CDR3 runs 14 residues. V was pared by 1 base and J by 4 bases, with 5 bases of the junction left unmatched. CDR1 is SGHRS and CDR2 is YFSETQ in the germline V gene. The CDR3 DNA reads as TGCGCCAGCAGCTTGAGCGGGGCAGGGTACGAGCAGTACTTC. Amino acid sequence: CASSLSGAGYEQYF.

This clonotype was picked up many times. The rearrangement uses TRBV6-5 and TRBJ2-7, with D maybe TRBD1 (5 bases). Between the trimmed V and J ends, which lost 2 bases and 2 bases, there was a span of 10 bases. This CDR3 region has 14 residues. Germline V gives CDR1 MNHEY, CDR2 SVGAGI. The CDR3 coding sequence is TGTGCCAGCAGTTACGCCAGGGTTGCCTACGAGCAGTACTTC. It is translated as CASSYARVAYEQYF.

This clonotype was seen ten or more times. The chain is built from TRBV20-1 and TRBJ2-3; D not resolved. Trimming took off 0 bases at V and 2 bases at J, with 18 bases between the two ends. The germline V gene has CDR1 DFQATT and CDR2 SNEGSKA (reference sequence). The CDR3 totals 17 residues. DNA of the CDR3: TGCAGTGCTAGAGATCTAAGGTCAAAGCTTTCCACAGATACGCAGTATTTT. Translated: CSARDLRSKLSTDTQYF.

The chain is built from TRBV9 and TRBJ1-2, with TRBD1 matching 9 bases. The CDR3 is made up of 15 amino acids. V lost 1 base and J lost 8; bases outside the gene matches: 9. Germline lookup yields CDR1 SGDLS and CDR2 YYNGEE. DNA for the CDR3: TGTGCCAGCAGCGTACCTTGGACAGGGGAGGGAGGCTACACCTTC. It is translated as CASSVPWTGEGGYTF.

This clonotype was seen a few times. The chain uses TRBV5-6 and TRBJ1-5; D gene uncertain. CDR1 and CDR2 from the germline V gene are SGHDT and YYEEEE. This CDR3 region has 16 residues. Trimming removed 2 bases at V and 7 bases at J, with 19 bases between. CDR3 amino acids: CASSFGHPSDMQPQHF. CDR3 coding DNA: TGTGCCAGCAGCTTTGGGCACCCGAGCGACATGCAGCCCCAGCATTTT.

V and J are TRBV25-1 and TRBJ1-5; possibly TRBD1 for D (5 bases). V was cut by 4 bases and J by 6 bases, with 10 bases left in between. The CDR3 is made up of 13 amino acids. CDR1 MGHDK and CDR2 SYGVNS come from the germline V gene. This CDR3 reads CASSATGVQPQHF. CDR3 DNA: TGTGCCAGCAGTGCTACGGGGGTTCAGCCCCAGCATTTT.